One and the same sample provided the 19 T cell receptor beta chains below, sequenced in a study of shared clonotypes between healthy human individuals. Naive CD8 isolation took CD45RO-negative cells positively selected for CCR7 and excluded terminally differentiated effector memory CD45RA+ cells. The data were produced by immunoSEQ multiplex PCR, yet TCRdb's version contains in-frame clones alone and is incomplete. The sample has about 2.2 million clones; 90% to 95% are singletons. Sequencing used naive CD8+ T cells from PBMCs. These receptors were taken from a man aged 18 to 35 in good health. Some clones in this sample may be carry-over from other donors' samples.

V gene TRBV5-1 combines with J gene TRBJ2-7; a weak D match, TRBD1 (5 bases). Trimming pared 7 bases from V and 4 bases from J, leaving 12 bases between. Germline V lookup: CDR1 SGHRS, CDR2 YFSETQ. There are 12 residues in the CDR3. The CDR3 spells CASGEGDYEQYF. The CDR3, as DNA: TGCGCCAGCGGGGAAGGGGATTACGAGCAGTACTTC.

The chain is built from TRBV13 and TRBJ1-3; D possibly corresponds to TRBD1 (5 bases). Germline V lookup: CDR1 PRHDT, CDR2 FYEKMQ (reference sequence). Deletions cut 6 bases from V and 0 bases from J, with 18 bases between. The CDR3 runs 17 residues. CDR3 in DNA: TGTGCCAGCAGTCCCCTAGGGGCCCTTGACTCTGGAAACACCATATATTTT. The encoded protein is CASSPLGALDSGNTIYF.

The chain employs TRBV29-1 and TRBJ2-1; 14 bases map to TRBD2. The CDR3 runs 15 residues. The V segment lost 7 bases and the J segment 4 bases; nucleotides outside the gene matches: 6. Germline assignment: CDR1 SQVTM and CDR2 ANQGSEA. The CDR3 coding sequence is TGCAGCGCCCGGACTAGCGGGAGGTTTTACAATGAGCAGTTCTTC. Translating gives CSARTSGRFYNEQFF.

For this clone: Sequence at one end of the junction differs from germline and may be a read error. CDR3 DNA: TGTGCCAGCAGCTTAGTTGGGAACGCCGGGGAGCTGTTTTTT. Its protein is CASSLVGNAGELFF. The V call is TRBV11-2, the J call TRBJ2-2; D ambiguous. This CDR3 has 14 residues. Germline values: CDR1 SGHAT, CDR2 FQNNGV.

About this clone: In the same sample, other DNA sequences code for this CDR3. The chain employs TRBV4-2 and TRBJ2-1; no definite D call. V lost 3 bases and J 2 bases, leaving 5 bases between the germline ends. CDR1 and CDR2 from the germline V gene are LGHNA and YNFKEQ. The CDR3 consists of 13 residues. CDR3 nucleotide sequence: TGTGCCAGCAGCCAGGAGCCCTACAATGAGCAGTTCTTC. Its protein is CASSQEPYNEQFF.

There are a few counts of this clone. The rearrangement links TRBV19 to TRBJ1-1; D is undetermined. The CDR3 length is 12 residues. Germline lookup yields CDR1 LNHDA and CDR2 SQIVND (reference sequence). V lost 5 bases, J lost 7 bases, and 11 bases lay in between. The CDR3: CASSSYGIEAFF. DNA of the CDR3: TGTGCCAGTAGTTCCTACGGGATTGAAGCTTTCTTT.

The chain couples TRBV7-9 to TRBJ2-1, with a tentative D call TRBD2 (5 bases). Trimming cost V 5 bases and J 7 bases, with 15 bases left between them. CDR1 and CDR2 from the germline V gene are SEHNR and FQNEAQ (reference sequence). This CDR3 has 14 amino acids. This chain's CDR3 is CASSPVMTGNEQFF. The CDR3 DNA sequence: TGTGCCAGCAGCCCGGTCATGACGGGGAATGAGCAGTTCTTC.

The chain joins TRBV19 to TRBJ1-2, with D uncertain. This CDR3 is 14 amino acids long. Per germline, CDR1 LNHDA and CDR2 SQIVND (reference sequence). V was cut by 4 bases and J by 3 bases, with 12 bases left in between. CDR3 residues: CASSTRSNHYGYTF. The CDR3 nucleotides are TGTGCCAGTAGTACCAGAAGTAACCACTATGGCTACACCTTC. Supplemented by reference TRBV19 and TRBJ1-2, the full variable domain reads DGGITQSPKYLFRKEGQNVTLSCEQNLNHDAMYWYRQDPGQGLRLIYYSQIVNDFQKGDIAEGYSVSREKKESFPLTVTSAQKNPTAFYLCASSTRSNHYGYTFGSGTRLTVV.

There are a few counts of this clone. The rearrangement joins TRBV14 to TRBJ1-2; D uncertain. CDR1 SGHDN and CDR2 FVKESK come from the germline V gene. The ends were cut back, 4 bases at V and 1 base at J, with 7 bases in the middle. This CDR3 comprises 13 residues. Here the CDR3 DNA reads TGTGCCAGCAGCCGCCGGGGTAACTATGGCTACACCTTC. Translation gives CASSRRGNYGYTF.

V usage is TRBV7-9 and J usage is TRBJ2-5; no reliable D call. V lost 1 base and J lost 4, with 7 bases in between. Germline V gene sequence: CDR1 SEHNR, CDR2 FQNEAQ (reference sequence). This CDR3 has 13 residues. The chain's CDR3 is CASSLVALETQYF. The CDR3, as DNA: TGTGCCAGCAGCTTAGTTGCATTAGAGACCCAGTACTTC.

The rearrangement joins TRBV19 to TRBJ1-5, with D maybe TRBD1 (6 bases). The V gene lost 3 bases and the J gene lost 7 bases, with 13 bases spanning the gap. The CDR3 loop spans 14 amino acids. Germline lookup yields CDR1 LNHDA and CDR2 SQIVND (reference sequence). CDR3 coding DNA: TGTGCCAGTAGTATGGACAGAACTACACAGCCCCAGCATTTT. Protein: CASSMDRTTQPQHF. Combining the CDR3 with reference TRBV19 and TRBJ1-5 gives the whole variable domain DGGITQSPKYLFRKEGQNVTLSCEQNLNHDAMYWYRQDPGQGLRLIYYSQIVNDFQKGDIAEGYSVSREKKESFPLTVTSAQKNPTAFYLCASSMDRTTQPQHFGDGTRLSIL.

The V call is TRBV27, the J call TRBJ2-4; D might be TRBD2 (7 bases). This CDR3 has 14 amino acids. Trimming shortened V by 8 bases and J by 8 bases, and 19 bases separated the two germline ends. Germline V gene data show CDR1 as MNHEY and CDR2 as SMNVEV (reference sequence). The CDR3: CASGILGGGDIQYF. The CDR3 nucleotides read TGTGCCAGCGGAATCCTGGGAGGGGGTGACATTCAGTACTTC.

Comment on this clone: The junction shows a germline mismatch at one end, possibly a read error. V and J are TRBV5-1 and TRBJ2-1; D not certain. Per the germline V gene, CDR1 is SGHRS and CDR2 is YFSETQ. CDR3 length: 15 amino acids. The CDR3 DNA reads TGCGCCAGCAGCTTGGCGCCTCCCCCCAACAATGAGCGGTTCTTC. Its protein is CASSLAPPPNNERFF.

V is TRBV7-2 and J is TRBJ1-1; 7 bases agree with TRBD1. Trimming at V came to 5 bases and at J to 6 bases, leaving 6 bases not matched to a gene. CDR1 and CDR2 (germline): SGHTA, FQGNSA. This CDR3 has 13 residues. CDR3 region: CASSLTGTPEAFF. CDR3 bases: TGTGCCAGCAGCCTGACAGGGACCCCTGAAGCTTTCTTT.

This chain connects TRBV23-1 to TRBJ2-7, with TRBD2 matching over 8 bases. TRBV23-1 is filed as an ORF, its function uncertain. The CDR3 covers 20 residues. With V trimmed by 2 bases and J by 3 bases, 21 bases remained unmatched. The CDR3, as DNA: TGCGCCAGCAGTCAAAACCCGTGTTGTAGCGGGAATCTTAGGCTCTACGAGCAGTACTTC. This encodes CASSQNPCCSGNLRLYEQYF.

The chain joins TRBV28 to TRBJ2-3; 9 bases agree with TRBD2. J lost 0 bases, V lost 5 bases, and 3 bases had no gene match. Germline V gene sequence: CDR1 MDHEN, CDR2 SYDVKM. This CDR3 is built from 15 residues. The CDR3 DNA is TGTGCCAGCAGTGGGCGGGGGGGTAGCACAGATACGCAGTATTTT. Translation gives CASSGRGGSTDTQYF. The entire variable domain, with the rest obtained from reference TRBV28 and TRBJ2-3, is as follows: DVKVTQSSRYLVKRTGEKVFLECVQDMDHENMFWYRQDPGLGLRLIYFSYDVKMKEKGDIPEGYSVSREKKERFSLILESASTNQTSMYLCASSGRGGSTDTQYFGPGTRLTVL.

The chain has TRBV5-5 and TRBJ1-1; 7 positions agree with TRBD1. CDR3 length: 16 amino acids. Germline-derived CDR1 and CDR2 are SGHKS and YYEKEE (reference sequence). J was trimmed by 2 bases and V by 0 bases; bases with no gene match: 7. Written as DNA, the CDR3 is TGTGCCAGCAGCTTGGACCCCGGGACAGCTAACACTGAAGCTTTCTTT. Translation gives CASSLDPGTANTEAFF.

The V call is TRBV28, the J call TRBJ2-1; TRBD2 matches 9 bases. The CDR3 totals 14 residues. The germline CDR1 and CDR2 sequences are MDHEN and SYDVKM. J gave up 8 bases and V 2 bases, and 4 bases lay outside the gene matches. CDR3 protein: CASSLAGGLDEQFF. The CDR3 DNA follows: TGTGCCAGCAGTTTAGCGGGAGGGTTGGATGAGCAGTTCTTC.

This clone was observed a single time. The sample has other DNA sequences that encode this CDR3 too. J is TRBJ2-1 and V is TRBV9; D unresolved. The CDR3 is 14 amino acids. Germline V CDR1 and CDR2: SGDLS, YYNGEE. Trimming stripped 2 bases from V and 0 bases from J, with 6 bases between. The CDR3: CASSVLSSYNEQFF. As DNA, the CDR3 is TGTGCCAGCAGCGTTCTGAGCTCCTACAATGAGCAGTTCTTC.